A single sample gave rise to the 12 T cell receptor beta chains below, sequenced in a study of T cells in Graves' hyperthyroidism and ophthalmopathy. Amplified regions were TCR beta CDR3 sequences from RNA transcripts. Using the HTBI primer set, a first-round RT-PCR was run on the TCR CDR3. Using its own MiXCR run on the multiplex PCR reads, TCRdb lists one record per CDR3 protein. Here the sample spans some 360,000 distinct CDR3 sequences, roughly 20% being singletons. Sequencing input: blood. The receptors here all came from a middle-aged woman with Graves' ophthalmopathy.

This clonotype was counted at least ten times. J is TRBJ2-3 and V is TRBV18; unclear D gene. The CDR3 extends over 11 amino acids. V was pared by 4 bases and J by 6 bases, with 5 bases between. From germline, CDR1 is KGHSH and CDR2 LQKENI. CDR3 sequence reads: CASSRVDTQYF. In DNA, the CDR3 is TGTGCCAGCTCACGGGTTGATACGCAGTATTTT. The full variable domain, its missing parts supplied by reference TRBV18 and TRBJ2-3, is NAGVMQNPRHLVRRRGQEARLRCSPMKGHSHVYWYRQLPEEGLKFMVYLQKENIIDESGMPKERFSAEFPKEGPSILRIQQVVRGDSAAYFCASSRVDTQYFGPGTRLTVL.

This clonotype was seen repeatedly, ten times or more. This sequence joins TRBV19 and TRBJ1-5; D gene unclear. Per the germline V gene, CDR1 is LNHDA and CDR2 is SQIVND (reference sequence). The CDR3 totals 18 residues. V shed 8 bases and J shed 4 bases, with 27 bases lying between them. The CDR3 DNA sequence: TGTGCCAGTGATAATGGGTGGACCTTCGGGAGCCTAAATCAGCCCCAGCATTTT. It is translated as CASDNGWTFGSLNQPQHF.

Remarks on this clonotype: A clone one base away is much larger, so this may be a read error. This rearrangement joins TRBV2 to TRBJ1-5; TRBD1 is a possible D gene (6 bases). V was clipped by 5 bases and J by 3 bases, with 11 bases between them. This CDR3 has 14 amino acids. Germline V gene data show CDR1 as SNHLY and CDR2 as FYNNEI. The CDR3, as DNA: TGTGCCAGCAGTCAGGGGAGTATCAATCAGCCCCAGCATTTT. This sequence encodes CASSQGSINQPQHF.

The chain has TRBV11-2 and TRBJ2-7; D perhaps matches TRBD1 (6 bases). Germline loops: CDR1 SGHAT, CDR2 FQNNGV. The CDR3 covers 14 residues. V gave up 5 bases and J gave up 2 bases, with 13 bases separating them. The CDR3 loop is CASSQGQLAYEQYF. CDR3 coding DNA: TGTGCCAGCAGCCAGGGACAACTAGCCTACGAGCAGTACTTC.

This clonotype was seen a handful of times. A much larger clone lies one base from this, so it may be a read error. V is TRBV7-8 and J is TRBJ2-5; 7 bases match TRBD2. This CDR3 contains 14 residues. V shed 5 bases and J 2 bases; nucleotides not matched to a gene: 5. Germline V lookup: CDR1 SGHVS, CDR2 FQNEAQ. The CDR3 sequence is CASSREGGQETQYF. Here the CDR3 DNA reads TGTGCCAGCAGCCGTGAGGGAGGGCAAGAGACCCAGTACTTC.

The rearrangement links TRBV18 to TRBJ1-1, with a tentative D call TRBD1 (5 bases). CDR3 length equals 13 residues. V was pared by 4 bases and J by 3 bases, with 9 bases between. Per the germline V gene, CDR1 is KGHSH and CDR2 is LQKENI. The CDR3, as DNA: TGTGCCAGCTCACGGTCGGGGGACACTGAAGCTTTCTTT. As protein: CASSRSGDTEAFF.

This clonotype was seen many times. The chain recombines TRBV11-1 with TRBJ2-6; D ambiguous. The CDR3 runs to 18 residues. CDR1 and CDR2 (germline): SGHAT, FQDESV (reference sequence). V dropped 3 bases and J dropped 0 bases, with 15 bases sitting between them. CDR3 loop: CASSLSGAFPSGANVLTF. DNA of the CDR3: TGTGCCAGCAGCTTGTCAGGAGCATTCCCCTCTGGGGCCAACGTCCTGACTTTC.

With respect to this clonotype: Mismatch with germline at one junction end may stem from a read error. This chain joins TRBV27 and TRBJ2-6, with TRBD1 identical over 7 bases. Germline V gene sequence: CDR1 MNHEY, CDR2 SMNVEV (reference sequence). The CDR3 loop spans 18 amino acids. The CDR3 sequence is CSSSLRGQATSGANVLTF. As DNA, the CDR3 is TGTTCCAGCAGCTTAAGAGGACAGGCTACCTCTGGGGCCAACGTCCTGACTTTC.

There are many counts of this clonotype. V and J are TRBV28 and TRBJ1-1, with D hard to call. The CDR3 contains 17 residues. V was shortened by 2 bases and J by 0 bases, with 16 bases between the two germline ends. CDR1 MDHEN and CDR2 SYDVKM come from the germline V gene. CDR3 sequence reads: CASSLGSPFDMNTEAFF. CDR3 nucleotides: TGTGCCAGCAGTTTAGGGTCCCCTTTTGACATGAACACTGAAGCTTTCTTT. Full variable domain (missing parts from reference TRBV28 and TRBJ1-1): DVKVTQSSRYLVKRTGEKVFLECVQDMDHENMFWYRQDPGLGLRLIYFSYDVKMKEKGDIPEGYSVSREKKERFSLILESASTNQTSMYLCASSLGSPFDMNTEAFFGQGTRLTVV.

The sample holds many counts of this clonotype. This chain uses TRBV27 with TRBJ1-1, with 7 bases matching TRBD1. Germline V gives CDR1 MNHEY, CDR2 SMNVEV (reference sequence). Trimming at V came to 5 bases and at J to 1 base, leaving 13 bases not matched to a gene. The CDR3 sequence is 17 residues long. In nucleotides, the CDR3 is TGTGCCAGCAGTCCGGACAGGCCGCCCGTTCCGAACACTGAAGCTTTCTTT. Residues: CASSPDRPPVPNTEAFF.

The sample holds many counts of this clonotype. A much larger clone is a single base away; this may be a read error. The CDR3 sequence is CASGLATGANTEAFF. CDR3 bases: TGCGCCAGCGGCTTGGCCACGGGGGCCAACACTGAAGCTTTCTTT. The J gene is TRBJ1-1, the V gene TRBV5-1; D may be TRBD1 (6 bases). The CDR3 extends over 15 amino acids. Germline-derived CDR1 and CDR2 are SGHRS and YFSETQ.

This clonotype has a handful of counts. This sequence joins TRBV12-3 or TRBV12-4 and TRBJ2-7; 9 bases agree with TRBD2. The CDR3 has 14 residues. V lost 8 bases to trimming and J lost 1 base; unmatched junction nucleotides: 6. CDR3 sequence: CASAGLAGSYEQYF. DNA of the CDR3: TGTGCCAGCGCTGGGCTAGCGGGATCCTACGAGCAGTACTTC.